The 22 T cell receptor beta chains listed next were all sequenced from one sample in a study of blood T cells in healthy people across ages. It was with a sample-barcoded 5' primer and a J-beta primer mix that a second PCR of roughly 7 to 12 cycles was run. TCRdb re-called the 5' RACE reads with MiXCR, one entry per CDR3 protein. The table includes roughly 700,000 distinct CDR3 sequences, around 25% detected once. This sample was also put to use in a study of T cells of mothers and their children.

The sequencing input was blood. The receptor source for this set is a boy aged 5-17 years in good health.

The rearrangement uses TRBV20-1 and TRBJ2-7; D is tentatively TRBD1 or TRBD2 (5 bases each). V was pared by 0 bases and J by 7 bases, with 10 bases between. Germline V gene sequence: CDR1 DFQATT, CDR2 SNEGSKA (reference sequence). CDR3 size: 12 residues. As DNA, the CDR3 is TGCAGTGCTAGAGAGCCAGGGAGTGAGCAGTACTTC. Its protein product is CSAREPGSEQYF.

In this sample, this clonotype turned up a few times. J is TRBJ2-5 and V is TRBV6-5; 11 nucleotides align to TRBD2. The closer fit of TRBJ2-1 to the DNA end suggests the J call may be wrong. CDR1 and CDR2 (germline): MNHEY, SVGAGI. The CDR3 extends over 19 amino acids. The CDR3 region is CASSYSTSGVLSPYNEQFF. CDR3 coding DNA: TGTGCCAGCAGTTATTCGACTAGCGGGGTCCTTTCCCCTTACAATGAGCAGTTCTTC.

This clonotype was counted a few times. Here the CDR3 DNA reads TGTGCCAGCAGTGAATTCCCGGGTATGGGTGAAAAACTGTTTTTT. Translation: CASSEFPGMGEKLFF. The chain links TRBV25-1 to TRBJ1-4, with D uncertain. Between the trimmed V and J ends, which lost 1 base and 7 bases, there was a span of 13 bases. Per germline, CDR1 MGHDK and CDR2 SYGVNS. This CDR3 spans 15 amino acids.

The chain recombines TRBV29-1 with TRBJ2-2, with D possibly matching TRBD1 (5 bases). The CDR3 sequence is 12 residues long. Germline V gene lookup returns CDR1 SQVTM and CDR2 ANQGSEA. Trimming left V 4 bases short and J 3 bases short, with 6 bases between. CDR3 DNA sequence: TGCAGCGTTGCAGGGCACACCGGGGAGCTGTTTTTT. Residues: CSVAGHTGELFF.

The J gene is TRBJ1-1, the V gene TRBV25-1; 7 positions agree with TRBD1. Germline V lookup: CDR1 MGHDK, CDR2 SYGVNS. The ends lost 5 bases at V and 3 bases at J; junction bases unmatched: 9. The CDR3 length is 15 residues. The CDR3 sequence: CASSTHYRGDTEAFF. As DNA, the CDR3 is TGTGCCAGCAGTACCCACTACAGGGGTGACACTGAAGCTTTCTTT.

This clonotype was observed a handful of times. The chain employs TRBV6-2 or TRBV6-3 and TRBJ2-6; 7 bases align to TRBD2. The CDR3 length is 18 residues. V lost 0 bases to trimming and J lost 0 bases; unmatched junction nucleotides: 5. Germline V gene sequence: CDR1 MNHEY, CDR2 SVGEGT. The CDR3, as DNA: TGTGCCAGCAGTTACTCGGAGCGGGGAAGCTCTGGGGCCAACGTCCTGACTTTC. Its translation: CASSYSERGSSGANVLTF.

The V and J genes are TRBV14 and TRBJ2-7; the D call may be TRBD1 or TRBD2 (6 bases each). The CDR3 is 14 residues long. Germline V gene lookup returns CDR1 SGHDN and CDR2 FVKESK. Trimming took 1 base from V and 7 from J, leaving 14 bases between them. CDR3 DNA: TGTGCCAGCAGCCAAGTCGCCGGGGGCGGAGAGCAGTACTTC. Residues: CASSQVAGGGEQYF.

CDR3 DNA: TGCGCCAGCAGCTTCCCGGCGGAGGACAATGAGCAGTTCTTC. Translated: CASSFPAEDNEQFF. V usage is TRBV5-1 and J usage is TRBJ2-1; TRBD2 is a possible D gene (5 bases). The V end lost 2 bases, the J end lost 5 bases, and 11 bases lay between the germline ends. Germline CDR1 reads SGHRS; CDR2 reads YFSETQ. The CDR3 contains 14 residues.

This clonotype was counted between two and nine times. V usage is TRBV19 and J usage is TRBJ2-1, with unresolved D. The DNA end favors TRBJ2-5, so the J call may be wrong. The V gene's germline CDR1 is LNHDA and CDR2 SQIVND (reference sequence). The CDR3 totals 15 residues. The CDR3: CASSIDSGGQETQYF. In nucleotides, the CDR3 is TGTGCCAGTAGTATAGATTCCGGCGGACAAGAGACCCAGTACTTC.

This clonotype was observed a handful of times. V and J are TRBV7-8 and TRBJ2-1; TRBD2 agrees at 11 bases. The end of the DNA fits TRBJ2-5 better, so the J call may be wrong. CDR3 length: 19 amino acids. Germline assignment: CDR1 SGHVS and CDR2 FQNEAQ. In nucleotides, the CDR3 is TGTGCCAGCAGCTTATTTTCTTTAGCGGGGGGGCCGGGAAAAGAGACCCAGTACTTC. Protein product: CASSLFSLAGGPGKETQYF.

The gene calls are TRBV28 and TRBJ2-3; 12 nucleotides line up with TRBD2. This CDR3 is built from 16 residues. The germline V gene encodes CDR1 MDHEN and CDR2 SYDVKM. The V gene end was trimmed by 6 bases and the J gene end by 2 bases; junction bases not matched to a gene: 6. CDR3 bases: TGTGCCAGCAGCTGGCTAGCGGGAGGGGTCACAGATACGCAGTATTTT. It specifies CASSWLAGGVTDTQYF.

The chain carries TRBV7-9 and TRBJ1-3; D not certain. Germline assignment: CDR1 SEHNR and CDR2 FQNEAQ (reference sequence). Trimming shortened V by 2 bases and J by 0 bases, and 11 bases separated the two germline ends. This CDR3 is built from 16 residues. The CDR3 sequence is CASSLRQFSSGNTIYF. The CDR3 DNA reads TGTGCCAGCAGCTTAAGGCAGTTCAGCTCTGGAAACACCATATATTTT.

The chain is built from TRBV5-5 and TRBJ2-5, with D maybe TRBD1 (6 bases). Looked up from germline, CDR1 is SGHKS and CDR2 is YYEKEE (reference sequence). The CDR3 spans 15 residues. Trimming stripped 2 bases from V and 4 bases from J, with 15 bases between. The CDR3 DNA reads TGTGCCAGCAGCTTAGTTGCAGGGGACGGAGAGACCCAGTACTTC. Its protein is CASSLVAGDGETQYF.

The gene calls are TRBV7-2 and TRBJ1-1; 10 bases line up with TRBD1. Per the germline V gene, CDR1 is SGHTA and CDR2 is FQGNSA. V lost 4 bases and J lost 7; bases outside the gene matches: 3. The CDR3 length is 13 residues. DNA for the CDR3: TGTGCCAGCAGCTATGACAGGGGGCGTGAAGCTTTCTTT. This encodes CASSYDRGREAFF.

This chain's CDR3 is CASSPPDHQNTDTQYF. The CDR3 region has the DNA TGTGCCAGCAGCCCTCCGGACCATCAGAACACAGATACGCAGTATTTT. The V gene is TRBV7-9, the J gene TRBJ2-3; no firm D call. The CDR3 length is 16 residues. Trimming took off 5 bases at V and 2 bases at J, with 17 bases between the two ends. Germline CDR1 reads SEHNR; CDR2 reads FQNEAQ (reference sequence).

This clonotype was picked up a small number of times. The chain is built from TRBV20-1 and TRBJ2-5, with D possibly being TRBD2 (5 bases). The tail of the sequence fits TRBJ2-1 better, so the J call may be wrong. CDR1 is DFQATT, CDR2 SNEGSKA, per germline (reference sequence). There are 16 residues in the CDR3. This chain's CDR3 is CSASGPVGAERNEQFF. Written as DNA, the CDR3 is TGCAGTGCTAGCGGCCCGGTGGGAGCCGAACGGAATGAGCAGTTCTTC.

The V call is TRBV9, the J call TRBJ2-2; no reliable D call. The CDR3 totals 14 residues. V lost 3 bases to trimming and J lost 3 bases, with 9 bases between them. The V gene's germline CDR1 is SGDLS and CDR2 YYNGEE. The CDR3 spells CASSGRVYTGELFF. The CDR3 nucleotides read TGTGCCAGCAGCGGACGGGTCTACACCGGGGAGCTGTTTTTT.

The rearrangement joins TRBV2 to TRBJ2-1; TRBD2 matches at 7 bases. V was clipped by 3 bases and J by 0 bases; unmatched bases: 8. This CDR3 contains 17 residues. The germline gives CDR1 SNHLY, CDR2 FYNNEI. The CDR3, as DNA: TGTGCCAGCAGTGATGGCCTAGCGGCAAGCTCCTACAATGAGCAGTTCTTC. The encoded protein is CASSDGLAASSYNEQFF.

The chain carries TRBV29-1 and TRBJ1-4, with TRBD1 matching 10 bases. Germline lookup yields CDR1 SQVTM and CDR2 ANQGSEA. The ends lost 4 bases at V and 8 bases at J; junction bases unmatched: 4. The CDR3 length is 13 residues. CDR3 coding DNA: TGCAGCGTTGCCGGGACAGGGGAAGAAAAACTGTTTTTT. Translating it yields CSVAGTGEEKLFF.

This clonotype was detected a few times. This sequence joins TRBV7-2 and TRBJ2-2; 8 bases fit TRBD1. The trim removed 5 bases at V and 7 bases at J, leaving 3 bases unmatched. This CDR3 comprises 13 residues. Germline V CDR1 and CDR2: SGHTA, FQGNSA. The CDR3 here is CASSLQGDGELFF. The CDR3 DNA sequence: TGTGCCAGCAGCCTACAGGGGGACGGGGAGCTGTTTTTT.

V usage is TRBV29-1 and J usage is TRBJ1-4; 8 bases are a match to TRBD1. Trimming removed 5 bases from V and 5 bases from J; junction bases left unmatched: 4. The germline CDR1 and CDR2 sequences are SQVTM and ANQGSEA. The CDR3 length is 13 residues. Here the CDR3 reads CSVWDRWNEKLFF. The CDR3 coding sequence is TGCAGCGTTTGGGACAGGTGGAATGAAAAACTGTTTTTT.

J is TRBJ1-1 and V is TRBV7-8; D remains ambiguous. Trimming shortened V by 1 base and J by 0 bases, and 6 bases separated the two germline ends. Germline CDR1 is SGHVS and CDR2 is FQNEAQ. This CDR3 has 14 amino acids. The CDR3 reads CASSLVPLNTEAFF. Here the CDR3 DNA reads TGTGCCAGCAGCTTAGTCCCCCTGAACACTGAAGCTTTCTTT.